This TCR beta chain was identified during a study of Tregs in tolerant kidney transplant recipients. Study observations and caveats: Validation in larger populations is needed because few patients were studied.

As regards this clone: Antigen: not known.

The ends lost 5 bases at V and 6 bases at J; junction bases unmatched: 5. Germline V gives CDR1 LNHDA, CDR2 SQIVND (reference sequence). The CDR3 spans 14 residues. Only in-frame clones appear in the TCRdb table, and some are missing; sequencing was by immunoSEQ multiplex PCR. Of tens of thousands of clones listed, about 88% are singletons. Sequencing was performed on CD4+ T cells from blood, taken before the transplant. The chain is built from TRBV19 and TRBJ1-5; the match to TRBD1 covers 9 bases. The TCR sequence derives from a human donor who received a combined kidney and bone marrow transplant. The CDR3 DNA sequence: TGTGCCAGTAGTGTGGGACAGGGAATTCAGCCCCAGCATTTT. It is translated as CASSVGQGIQPQHF.